These 20 T cell receptor beta chains were all obtained from the same sample, sequenced in a study of cytomegalovirus exposure and HLA in healthy donors. The PCR made use of 60 Vbeta and 13 Jbeta primers. Assay used: immunoSEQ multiplex PCR; TCRdb lists only in-frame clones, some missing. Counted here are hundreds of thousands of clones, 60% to 80% occurring once; the ten biggest clones make up 3% to 4%. Source material: PBMCs. These receptors came from a male donor in good health and CMV-seronegative.

The chain carries TRBV28 and TRBJ1-1, with a tentative D call TRBD1 (6 bases). Looked up from germline, CDR1 is MDHEN and CDR2 is SYDVKM. V gave up 8 bases and J gave up 0 bases, with 16 bases separating them. The CDR3 contains 15 residues. The CDR3 loop reads CASGRGGGMNTEAFF. For the CDR3, the DNA is TGTGCCAGCGGACGGGGAGGGGGGATGAACACTGAAGCTTTCTTT.

The chain links TRBV9 to TRBJ1-4; 12 bases fit TRBD1. CDR1 is SGDLS, CDR2 YYNGEE, per germline. The V segment lost 2 bases and the J segment 8 bases; nucleotides outside the gene matches: 7. This CDR3 contains 16 residues. This CDR3 is CASSVGQGAQGEKLFF. The DNA for the CDR3 is TGTGCCAGCAGCGTGGGACAGGGGGCGCAAGGGGAAAAACTGTTTTTT.

The sample holds a few counts of this clone. The chain joins TRBV5-1 to TRBJ2-7; a weak D match, TRBD1 (5 bases). This CDR3 has 17 residues. With 4 bases removed from V and 3 bases from J, the gap between germline ends came to 23 bases. CDR1 and CDR2 (germline): SGHRS, YFSETQ. In nucleotides, the CDR3 is TGCGCCAGCAGCCCCAGCCAGGGAATGGATTTGCTCTACGAGCAGTACTTC. Translated: CASSPSQGMDLLYEQYF.

The chain carries TRBV5-6 and TRBJ1-2; 8 bases are shared with TRBD1. The CDR3 runs to 14 residues. Trimming cost V 3 bases and J 6 bases; bases outside gene matches: 7. CDR1 SGHDT and CDR2 YYEEEE come from the germline V gene. Here the CDR3 reads CASSSGQALNGYTF. In DNA, the CDR3 is TGTGCCAGCAGCTCGGGACAGGCCCTGAATGGCTACACCTTC.

The chain joins TRBV2 to TRBJ2-3, with 8 bases aligning to TRBD2. This CDR3 has 15 residues. Per the germline V gene, CDR1 is SNHLY and CDR2 is FYNNEI. V dropped 6 bases and J dropped 6; count of bases not matched to a gene: 11. The CDR3 spells CASRGASGLGDTQYF. CDR3 bases: TGTGCCAGCAGAGGGGCTAGCGGGTTGGGGGATACGCAGTATTTT.

The chain couples TRBV7-6 to TRBJ2-3, with 11 bases matching TRBD2. CDR1 and CDR2 (germline): SGHVS, FNYEAQ. Germline trimming cut 0 bases from V and 8 bases from J; bases unmatched to any gene: 4. The CDR3 covers 15 residues. CDR3 DNA: TGTGCCAGCAGCTTAGCGGTAGCGGGAGGGGGTACGCAGTATTTT. Amino acids: CASSLAVAGGGTQYF.

The chain couples TRBV4-1 to TRBJ2-3; TRBD1 might be the D (6 bases). Germline assignment: CDR1 MGHRA and CDR2 YSYEKL. V was clipped by 0 bases and J by 3 bases, with 16 bases between them. This CDR3 region has 17 residues. In nucleotides, the CDR3 is TGCGCCAGCAGCCAAGAAGCGAGCAGGGGATTGACAGATACGCAGTATTTT. Protein: CASSQEASRGLTDTQYF.

The chain has TRBV2 and TRBJ1-2; D unclear. Deletions cut 1 base from V and 2 bases from J, with 8 bases between. Germline lookup yields CDR1 SNHLY and CDR2 FYNNEI. The length of the CDR3 is 14 residues. The CDR3 reads CASSEVSGNYGYTF. In DNA form, the CDR3 reads TGTGCCAGCAGTGAAGTGTCAGGCAACTATGGCTACACCTTC. The full variable domain, rest sourced from reference TRBV2 and TRBJ1-2, is EPEVTQTPSHQVTQMGQEVILRCVPISNHLYFYWYRQILGQKVEFLVSFYNNEISEKSEIFDDQFSVERPDGSNFTLKIRSTKLEDSAMYFCASSEVSGNYGYTFGSGTRLTVV.

The rearrangement uses TRBV28 and TRBJ2-7; 9 nucleotides agree with TRBD1. Germline-derived CDR1 and CDR2 are MDHEN and SYDVKM. The CDR3 covers 15 residues. V was pared by 5 bases and J by 0 bases, with 5 bases of the junction left unmatched. This CDR3 is CASSQPGQGSYEQYF. For the CDR3, the DNA is TGTGCCAGCAGTCAGCCGGGACAGGGCTCCTACGAGCAGTACTTC.

This clone has only one observation. The J gene is TRBJ2-7, the V gene TRBV12-2; the table calls TRBD1, which could not be checked here. TRBV12-2 is designated a pseudogene. This CDR3 region has 19 residues. This chain's CDR3 is CASRRPTQPRGQFSYEQYF. CDR3 nucleotide sequence: TGTGCAAGTCGCAGACCCACCCAACCCCGTGGACAATTCTCCTACGAGCAGTACTTC.

The chain recombines TRBV7-8 with TRBJ1-3, with D possibly TRBD1 on 6 matching bases. The CDR3 is 11 residues long. The germline gives CDR1 SGHVS, CDR2 FQNEAQ. The CDR3 spells CTGPSGNTIYF. CDR3 nucleotides: TGTACAGGGCCCTCTGGAAACACCATATATTTT.

CDR3 in amino acids: CASSPGGRSNQPQHF. The CDR3 DNA sequence: TGTGCCAGCAGTCCAGGGGGCCGGAGCAATCAGCCCCAGCATTTT. The V call is TRBV28, the J call TRBJ1-5, with 8 positions matching TRBD1. This CDR3 spans 15 amino acids. Germline loops: CDR1 MDHEN, CDR2 SYDVKM. With 5 bases clipped from V and 1 base from J, the junction kept 4 bases outside the gene matches.

The chain uses TRBV27 and TRBJ1-5; D not resolved. Germline V lookup: CDR1 MNHEY, CDR2 SMNVEV (reference sequence). V shed 3 bases and J shed 3 bases, with 9 bases lying between them. The CDR3 is made up of 14 amino acids. This CDR3 reads CASSLRFDNQPQHF. For the CDR3, the DNA is TGTGCCAGCAGTTTGAGATTTGACAATCAGCCCCAGCATTTT.

The V call is TRBV5-6, the J call TRBJ1-6; weak D call: TRBD1 (5 bases). Germline CDR1 SGHDT, CDR2 YYEEEE. This CDR3 spans 16 amino acids. V gave up 2 bases and J gave up 2 bases, with 11 bases separating them. The CDR3 DNA is TGTGCCAGCAGCTTAGACAGATACCCCTATAATTCACCCCTCCACTTT. It yields the protein CASSLDRYPYNSPLHF.

The chain employs TRBV6-5 and TRBJ2-1; 9 bases match TRBD1. The trim removed 8 bases at V and 10 bases at J, leaving 12 bases unmatched. CDR3 length: 14 amino acids. Germline V gene data show CDR1 as MNHEY and CDR2 as SVGAGI. The CDR3 sequence is CASGPDRGVLEQFF. In nucleotides, the CDR3 is TGTGCCAGCGGCCCGGACAGGGGAGTTTTGGAGCAGTTCTTC.

With respect to this clone: The missing conserved phenylalanine or tryptophan at the end of this CDR3 makes a read error likely. The CDR3 nucleotides are TGTGCCAGCAGCTCCCCCGGCGGGCGGGGGAACGAGCAGTACCTC. This gives the protein CASSSPGGRGNEQYL. The chain combines TRBV13 with TRBJ2-7, with 7 nucleotides matching TRBD2. V lost 4 bases and J lost 5; bases outside the gene matches: 11. Germline V gene sequence: CDR1 PRHDT, CDR2 FYEKMQ (reference sequence). The CDR3 runs 15 residues.

The chain has TRBV18 and TRBJ2-7; 7 bases are a match to TRBD2. With V trimmed by 6 bases and J by 3 bases, 14 bases remained unmatched. Germline CDR1 reads KGHSH; CDR2 reads LQKENI. The CDR3 totals 16 residues. CDR3 nucleotides: TGTGCCAGCTCGCCTCTCCCAACTAGCGACCTCTACGAGCAGTACTTC. Protein: CASSPLPTSDLYEQYF. Looking up the rest from reference TRBV18 and TRBJ2-7 gives the full variable domain: NAGVMQNPRHLVRRRGQEARLRCSPMKGHSHVYWYRQLPEEGLKFMVYLQKENIIDESGMPKERFSAEFPKEGPSILRIQQVVRGDSAAYFCASSPLPTSDLYEQYFGPGTRLTVT.

This clone has only one observation. This chain connects TRBV6-5 to TRBJ2-1, with TRBD1 identical over 9 bases. After removal of 5 bases from V and 6 bases from J, the junction contained 8 bases not matched to a gene. Germline CDR1 is MNHEY and CDR2 is SVGAGI. The CDR3 has 15 residues. CDR3 residues: CASSRRQGGSNEQFF. CDR3 nucleotide sequence: TGTGCCAGCAGTCGGCGACAGGGGGGGTCCAATGAGCAGTTCTTC.

This clone was found a few times. V and J are TRBV5-1 and TRBJ1-1; D is ambiguous. Per the germline V gene, CDR1 is SGHRS and CDR2 is YFSETQ. Trimming left V 2 bases short and J 6 bases short, with 11 bases between. This CDR3 comprises 13 residues. CDR3 sequence reads: CASSFFLGAEAFF. CDR3 nucleotides: TGCGCCAGCAGCTTCTTCCTGGGCGCTGAAGCTTTCTTT.

The V call is TRBV9, the J call TRBJ1-1; 7 bases line up with TRBD1. Germline trimming cut 4 bases from V and 11 bases from J; bases unmatched to any gene: 11. This CDR3 has 13 amino acids. Germline CDR1 is SGDLS and CDR2 is YYNGEE. CDR3 loop: CASSLQDRDIAFF. Here the CDR3 DNA reads TGTGCCAGCAGCCTCCAAGACAGGGATATTGCTTTCTTT.